Below, 21 T cell receptor beta chains from the same sample are listed, as sequenced in a study of shared clonotypes between healthy human individuals. CD45RO negativity and positive selection for CCR7 defined naive CD8 cells, a population that excluded terminally differentiated effector memory CD45RA+ cells. Some clones are missing from TCRdb's copy, which holds only in-frame ones; the method was immunoSEQ multiplex PCR. The table records about 2 million clones, over 85% of them present only once. Material: naive CD8+ T cells sorted from blood. All receptors derive from a man aged 18 to 35 in good health.

The genes are TRBV6-5 and TRBJ1-2; D perhaps matches TRBD1 (5 bases). V shed 0 bases and J shed 7 bases, with 12 bases lying between them. The CDR3 spans 14 residues. Germline CDR1 MNHEY, CDR2 SVGAGI. The CDR3 DNA reads as TGTGCCAGCAGTTACTCGACAGTCTCGGGTGGCTACACCTTC. This encodes CASSYSTVSGGYTF.

The J gene is TRBJ2-7, the V gene TRBV7-2; D is possibly TRBD1 (5 bases). This CDR3 comprises 13 residues. The ends were cut back, 3 bases at V and 1 base at J, with 7 bases in the middle. Germline CDR1 is SGHTA and CDR2 is FQGNSA. The DNA for the CDR3 is TGTGCCAGCAGCTTTACAGGTTCCTACGAGCAGTACTTC. Translating gives CASSFTGSYEQYF.

The V and J genes are TRBV19 and TRBJ2-3; possibly TRBD2 for D (6 bases). V was shortened by 3 bases and J by 4 bases, with 11 bases between the two germline ends. This CDR3 has 14 amino acids. Germline V gene lookup returns CDR1 LNHDA and CDR2 SQIVND (reference sequence). The CDR3: CASSIGAGPDTQYF. CDR3 bases: TGTGCCAGTAGTATCGGAGCGGGCCCAGATACGCAGTATTTT. The full variable domain, its missing parts supplied by reference TRBV19 and TRBJ2-3, is DGGITQSPKYLFRKEGQNVTLSCEQNLNHDAMYWYRQDPGQGLRLIYYSQIVNDFQKGDIAEGYSVSREKKESFPLTVTSAQKNPTAFYLCASSIGAGPDTQYFGPGTRLTVL.

This chain links TRBV28 with TRBJ2-7, with D perhaps TRBD2 (6 bases). CDR1 is MDHEN, CDR2 SYDVKM, per germline. The CDR3 has 15 amino acids. The V end was cut by 6 bases, the J end by 2 bases, with 17 bases between. The CDR3 here is CASSPRGGPTYEQYF. Written as DNA, the CDR3 is TGTGCCAGCAGCCCTAGGGGAGGCCCAACCTACGAGCAGTACTTC. Using reference TRBV28 and TRBJ2-7 for the parts outside the CDR3, the full variable domain is DVKVTQSSRYLVKRTGEKVFLECVQDMDHENMFWYRQDPGLGLRLIYFSYDVKMKEKGDIPEGYSVSREKKERFSLILESASTNQTSMYLCASSPRGGPTYEQYFGPGTRLTVT.

The chain combines TRBV7-3 with TRBJ2-2; D unclear. From germline, CDR1 is SGHTA and CDR2 FQGTGA. This CDR3 contains 14 residues. The V end lost 1 base, the J end lost 2 bases, and 5 bases lay between the germline ends. The CDR3 spells CASSLSENTGELFF. The CDR3 DNA follows: TGTGCCAGCAGCTTAAGCGAAAACACCGGGGAGCTGTTTTTT. The variable domain in full, with the rest retrieved from reference TRBV7-3 and TRBJ2-2, is GAGVSQTPSNKVTEKGKYVELRCDPISGHTALYWYRQSLGQGPEFLIYFQGTGAADDSGLPNDRFFAVRPEGSVSTLKIQRTERGDSAVYLCASSLSENTGELFFGEGSRLTVL.

The chain has TRBV27 and TRBJ2-7; D gene ambiguous. Germline V gives CDR1 MNHEY, CDR2 SMNVEV (reference sequence). The V gene lost 0 bases and the J gene lost 3 bases, with 12 bases spanning the gap. The CDR3 sequence is 15 residues long. As DNA, the CDR3 is TGTGCCAGCAGTTTATCGGCCGCCCCCAGCTACGAGCAGTACTTC. It codes for CASSLSAAPSYEQYF.

CDR3 residues: CASSIGLKQDPHYGYTF. The CDR3 DNA reads TGTGCCAGTAGTATAGGCCTCAAACAGGATCCTCACTATGGCTACACCTTC. The J gene is TRBJ1-2, the V gene TRBV19, with D perhaps TRBD1 (5 bases). The germline CDR1 and CDR2 sequences are LNHDA and SQIVND (reference sequence). Trimming left V 1 base short and J 3 bases short, with 18 bases between. The CDR3 consists of 17 residues. Full variable domain (remainder filled in from reference TRBV19 and TRBJ1-2): DGGITQSPKYLFRKEGQNVTLSCEQNLNHDAMYWYRQDPGQGLRLIYYSQIVNDFQKGDIAEGYSVSREKKESFPLTVTSAQKNPTAFYLCASSIGLKQDPHYGYTFGSGTRLTVV.

The chain joins TRBV6-5 to TRBJ1-2; D might be TRBD1 (6 bases). CDR1 MNHEY and CDR2 SVGAGI come from the germline V gene. The CDR3 runs 14 residues. V lost 5 bases and J lost 3, with 13 bases in between. CDR3 amino acids: CASSPEGGDYGYTF. CDR3 bases: TGTGCCAGCAGTCCGGAAGGGGGGGACTATGGCTACACCTTC.

CDR3 loop: CASSYADLSYNEQFF. CDR3 DNA sequence: TGTGCCAGCAGTTACGCCGACCTCTCCTACAATGAGCAGTTCTTC. This chain uses TRBV6-5 with TRBJ2-1; D not certain. There are 15 residues in the CDR3. V dropped 2 bases and J dropped 0 bases, with 8 bases sitting between them. CDR1 is MNHEY and CDR2 is SVGAGI in the germline V gene.

Comments on this clone: The identical CDR3 is also encoded by other nucleotide sequences in the sample. The chain carries TRBV2 and TRBJ2-7; D gene uncertain. The CDR3 is 11 residues long. Germline CDR1 is SNHLY and CDR2 is FYNNEI. Trimming pared 11 bases from V and 3 bases from J, leaving 11 bases between. The CDR3 region is CASGRSYEQYF. CDR3 DNA sequence: TGTGCCTCTGGGCGGAGCTACGAGCAGTACTTC. The full variable domain, in which reference TRBV2 and TRBJ2-7 provide the parts outside the CDR3, is EPEVTQTPSHQVTQMGQEVILRCVPISNHLYFYWYRQILGQKVEFLVSFYNNEISEKSEIFDDQFSVERPDGSNFTLKIRSTKLEDSAMYFCASGRSYEQYFGPGTRLTVT.

CDR3 protein: CASSSRTESYEQYF. CDR3 nucleotides: TGCGCCAGCAGCTCCCGGACGGAATCCTACGAGCAGTACTTC. This chain links TRBV4-1 with TRBJ2-7; D unresolved. The CDR3 is 14 amino acids. Trimming removed 5 bases from V and 1 base from J, with 12 bases in between. Germline assignment: CDR1 MGHRA and CDR2 YSYEKL.

The CDR3 is CATVGTGTHYEQYF. The CDR3 DNA sequence: TGTGCCACCGTAGGGACAGGGACACACTACGAGCAGTACTTC. This chain links TRBV28 with TRBJ2-7; 9 bases fit TRBD1. V trimming: 10 bases; J trimming: 3 bases; junction bases outside the gene matches: 10. The CDR3 runs to 14 residues. Germline CDR1 reads MDHEN; CDR2 reads SYDVKM.

The chain employs TRBV25-1 and TRBJ2-2; possibly TRBD2 for D (6 bases). This CDR3 comprises 14 residues. Trimming removed 4 bases from V and 3 bases from J, with 9 bases in between. The germline CDR1 and CDR2 sequences are MGHDK and SYGVNS. DNA for the CDR3: TGTGCCAGCAGTGGCGGGGTGGACACCGGGGAGCTGTTTTTT. It specifies CASSGGVDTGELFF.

The CDR3 protein is CASSEIGAGDEQYF. The CDR3 DNA sequence: TGTGCCAGCAGTGAGATTGGGGCAGGCGACGAGCAGTACTTC. The V gene is TRBV25-1, the J gene TRBJ2-7; weak D call: TRBD1 (5 bases). V was clipped by 3 bases and J by 5 bases, with 14 bases between them. This CDR3 spans 14 amino acids. Germline V gene data show CDR1 as MGHDK and CDR2 as SYGVNS.

The chain recombines TRBV6-5 with TRBJ2-7, with D perhaps being TRBD1 or TRBD2 (5 bases each). This CDR3 region has 12 residues. Germline CDR1 MNHEY, CDR2 SVGAGI. Trimming shortened V by 6 bases and J by 6 bases, and 12 bases separated the two germline ends. Here the CDR3 DNA reads TGTGCCAGCAGCCACACGGGGCCCGAGCAGTACTTC. This translates into CASSHTGPEQYF.

The gene calls are TRBV11-2 and TRBJ1-6; 7 bases are shared with TRBD1. The germline V gene encodes CDR1 SGHAT and CDR2 FQNNGV. V was pared by 5 bases and J by 9 bases, with 13 bases of the junction left unmatched. This CDR3 contains 16 residues. CDR3 amino acids: CASSPQGGLVSSPLHF. The CDR3 DNA reads TGTGCCAGCAGCCCCCAGGGGGGGCTTGTTAGTTCACCCCTCCACTTT.

CDR3 DNA sequence: TGTGCCAGCAGCTTAGAACGGCAGCACACTGAAGCTTTCTTT. Its translation is CASSLERQHTEAFF. This chain uses TRBV11-2 with TRBJ1-1; D call uncertain. The V end was cut by 0 bases, the J end by 3 bases, with 8 bases between. The CDR3 runs to 14 residues. Looked up from germline, CDR1 is SGHAT and CDR2 is FQNNGV.

The rearrangement uses TRBV6-1 and TRBJ1-2; no reliable D call. Trimming left V 1 base short and J 3 bases short, with 9 bases between. The CDR3 has 14 residues. The germline CDR1 and CDR2 sequences are MNHNS and SASEGT. The CDR3 reads CASSEVPGDYGYTF. The CDR3 DNA reads as TGTGCCAGCAGTGAAGTACCGGGTGACTATGGCTACACCTTC.

The chain has TRBV5-4 and TRBJ1-1, with D hard to call. Trimming removed 0 bases from V and 4 bases from J, with 16 bases in between. This CDR3 has 16 amino acids. Germline assignment: CDR1 SGHNT and CDR2 YYREEE (reference sequence). CDR3 in amino acids: CASSLGLAQAATEAFF. In nucleotides, the CDR3 is TGTGCCAGCAGCTTGGGGCTCGCGCAGGCCGCCACTGAAGCTTTCTTT.

This clone has just one count. The chain recombines TRBV7-6 with TRBJ1-1; 7 bases fit TRBD1. The CDR3 sequence is 14 residues long. With 0 bases clipped from V and 3 bases from J, the junction kept 1 base outside the gene matches. From germline, CDR1 is SGHVS and CDR2 FNYEAQ. CDR3 DNA: TGTGCCAGCAGCTTAGCAACAGGGGACACTGAAGCTTTCTTT. Protein sequence: CASSLATGDTEAFF.

The rearrangement uses TRBV7-6 and TRBJ2-3, with 7 bases aligning to TRBD2. Germline V gene data show CDR1 as SGHVS and CDR2 as FNYEAQ. The CDR3 covers 15 residues. Losses at the gene ends were 3 bases for V and 5 bases for J; bases not matched to a gene: 8. The CDR3 coding sequence is TGTGCCAGCAGCTTTCGCGGGAGAGGGGTAGATACGCAGTATTTT. This gives the protein CASSFRGRGVDTQYF.